The T cell receptor beta chain under discussion was sequenced for a study of T cells expressing NK-cell markers. Germline V gives CDR1 SGHNT, CDR2 YENEEA. The CDR3 loop spans 15 amino acids. TCRdb reprocessed the 5' RACE reads and reports one entry per CDR3 protein, with no DNA. In all, the sample yields approximately 420,000 distinct CDR3 sequences. This TCR derives from a woman aged 50 to 60 in good health. The V call is TRBV11-3, the J call TRBJ2-3. Specimen: blood T cells: a sorted CD56 or NKG2C T cell subset, CD4+ or CD8+ T cells, or bulk PBMC T cells (not recorded which). This CDR3 reads CASSLMKAGTDTQYF.